This TCR beta chain was retrieved from a study of PD-L1 blockade in urothelial cancer. The assay was immunoSEQ multiplex PCR, and TCRdb's table has in-frame clones only and misses some. The repertoire holds tens of thousands of clones, roughly 90% seen once, with around 11% in the top ten. The CDR3 covers 10 residues. Germline V gives CDR1 MDHEN, CDR2 SYDVKM. The time point: peripheral blood 6 weeks after treatment start. The receptor comes from a man aged 55 to 70 with urothelial cancer. The specimen comprised PBMCs, sampled around atezolizumab (anti-PD-L1) treatment. The J gene is TRBJ2-7, the V gene TRBV28; no firm D call. The CDR3 DNA follows: TGTCCCGTAGAACCCTACGAGCAGTACTTC. This translates into CPVEPYEQYF.